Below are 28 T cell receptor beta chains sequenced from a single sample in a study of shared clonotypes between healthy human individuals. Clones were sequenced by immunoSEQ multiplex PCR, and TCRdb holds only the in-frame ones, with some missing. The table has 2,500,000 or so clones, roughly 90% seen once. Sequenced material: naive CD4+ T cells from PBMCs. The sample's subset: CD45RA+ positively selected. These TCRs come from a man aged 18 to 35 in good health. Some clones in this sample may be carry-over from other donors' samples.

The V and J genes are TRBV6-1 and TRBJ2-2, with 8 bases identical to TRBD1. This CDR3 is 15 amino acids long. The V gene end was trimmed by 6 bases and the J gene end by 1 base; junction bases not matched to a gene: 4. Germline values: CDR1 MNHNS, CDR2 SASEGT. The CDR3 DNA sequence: TGTGCCAGCAGGTCCGGGACAGGGAACACCGGGGAGCTGTTTTTT. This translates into CASRSGTGNTGELFF.

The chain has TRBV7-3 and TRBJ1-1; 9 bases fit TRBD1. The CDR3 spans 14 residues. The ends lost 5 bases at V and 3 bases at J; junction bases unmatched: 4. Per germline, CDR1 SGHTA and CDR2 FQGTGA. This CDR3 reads CASSRQGVDTEAFF. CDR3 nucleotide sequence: TGTGCCAGCAGCCGACAGGGGGTCGACACTGAAGCTTTCTTT.

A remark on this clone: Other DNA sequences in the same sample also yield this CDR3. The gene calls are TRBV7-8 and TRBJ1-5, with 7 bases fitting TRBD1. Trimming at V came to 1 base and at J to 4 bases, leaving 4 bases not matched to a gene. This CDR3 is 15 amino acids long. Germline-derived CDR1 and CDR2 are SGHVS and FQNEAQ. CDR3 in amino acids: CASSLGQGINQPQHF. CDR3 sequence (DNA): TGTGCCAGCAGCTTAGGACAGGGTATTAATCAGCCCCAGCATTTT.

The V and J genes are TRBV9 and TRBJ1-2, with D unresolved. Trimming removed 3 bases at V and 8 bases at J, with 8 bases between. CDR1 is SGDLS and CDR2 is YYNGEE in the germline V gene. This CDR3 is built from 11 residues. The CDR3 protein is CASSAEMGYTF. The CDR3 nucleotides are TGTGCCAGCAGCGCCGAGATGGGCTACACCTTC. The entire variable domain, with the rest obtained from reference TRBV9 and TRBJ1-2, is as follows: DSGVTQTPKHLITATGQRVTLRCSPRSGDLSVYWYQQSLDQGLQFLIQYYNGEERAKGNILERFSAQQFPDLHSELNLSSLELGDSALYFCASSAEMGYTFGSGTRLTVV.

CDR3 loop: CASSRTGSNQPQHF. The CDR3 nucleotides read TGCGCCAGCAGCCGGACAGGGAGCAATCAGCCCCAGCATTTT. The chain couples TRBV5-1 to TRBJ1-5, with 8 bases identical to TRBD1. Trimming at V came to 4 bases and at J to 1 base, leaving 1 base not matched to a gene. The CDR3 length is 14 residues. Per the germline V gene, CDR1 is SGHRS and CDR2 is YFSETQ.

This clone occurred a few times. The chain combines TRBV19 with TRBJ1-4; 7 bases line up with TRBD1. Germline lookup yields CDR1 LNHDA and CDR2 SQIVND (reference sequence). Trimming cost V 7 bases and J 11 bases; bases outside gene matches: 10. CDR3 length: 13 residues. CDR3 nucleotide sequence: TGTGCCAGTACCCTGACAGGGAACGGGAAACTGTTTTTT. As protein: CASTLTGNGKLFF. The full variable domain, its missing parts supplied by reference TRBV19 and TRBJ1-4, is DGGITQSPKYLFRKEGQNVTLSCEQNLNHDAMYWYRQDPGQGLRLIYYSQIVNDFQKGDIAEGYSVSREKKESFPLTVTSAQKNPTAFYLCASTLTGNGKLFFGSGTQLSVL.

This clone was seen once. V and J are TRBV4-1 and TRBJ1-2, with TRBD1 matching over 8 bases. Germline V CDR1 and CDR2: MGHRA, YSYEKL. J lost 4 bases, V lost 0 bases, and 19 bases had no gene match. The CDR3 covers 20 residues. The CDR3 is CASSQDGGPPTGAAGYGYTF. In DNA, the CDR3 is TGCGCCAGCAGCCAAGATGGGGGCCCCCCGACAGGGGCCGCGGGCTATGGCTACACCTTC.

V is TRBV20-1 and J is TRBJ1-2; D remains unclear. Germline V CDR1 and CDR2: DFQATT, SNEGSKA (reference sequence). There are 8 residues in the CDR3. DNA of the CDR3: TGCAACGGGAATGGCTACACCTTC. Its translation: CNGNGYTF.

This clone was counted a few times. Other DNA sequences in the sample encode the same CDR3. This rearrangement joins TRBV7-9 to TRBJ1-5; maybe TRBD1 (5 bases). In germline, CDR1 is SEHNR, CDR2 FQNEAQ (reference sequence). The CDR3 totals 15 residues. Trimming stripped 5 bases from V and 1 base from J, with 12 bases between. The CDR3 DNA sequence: TGTGCCAGCAGCCTCGGGGCAGGGAGCAATCAGCCCCAGCATTTT. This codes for CASSLGAGSNQPQHF.

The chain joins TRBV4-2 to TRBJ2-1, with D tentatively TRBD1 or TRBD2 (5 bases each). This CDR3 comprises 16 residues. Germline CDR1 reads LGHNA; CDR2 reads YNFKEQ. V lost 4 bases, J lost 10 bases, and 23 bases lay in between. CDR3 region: CASSLPDGTRGGEQFF. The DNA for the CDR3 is TGTGCCAGCAGCCTCCCCGACGGGACCCGGGGTGGGGAGCAGTTCTTC.

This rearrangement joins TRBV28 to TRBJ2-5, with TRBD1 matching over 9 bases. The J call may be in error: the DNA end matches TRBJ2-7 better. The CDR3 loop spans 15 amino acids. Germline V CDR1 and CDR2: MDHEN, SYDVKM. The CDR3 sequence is CASTETGTGYYEQYF. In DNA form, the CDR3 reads TGTGCCAGCACAGAAACCGGGACAGGGTACTACGAGCAGTACTTC.

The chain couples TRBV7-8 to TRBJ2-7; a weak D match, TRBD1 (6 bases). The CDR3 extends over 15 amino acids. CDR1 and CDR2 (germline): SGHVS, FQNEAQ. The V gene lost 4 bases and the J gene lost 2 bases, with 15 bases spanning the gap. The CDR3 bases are TGTGCCAGCAGCTCTAGGGGGAACTGGGCCTACGAGCAGTACTTC. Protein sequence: CASSSRGNWAYEQYF.

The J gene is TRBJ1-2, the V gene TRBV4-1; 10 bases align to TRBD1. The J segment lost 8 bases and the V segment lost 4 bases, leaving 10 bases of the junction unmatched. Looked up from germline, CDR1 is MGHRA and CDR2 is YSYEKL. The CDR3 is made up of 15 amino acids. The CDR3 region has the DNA TGCGCCAGCAGCCGACCGGGACAGGGGCCCACAGGCTACACCTTC. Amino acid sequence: CASSRPGQGPTGYTF.

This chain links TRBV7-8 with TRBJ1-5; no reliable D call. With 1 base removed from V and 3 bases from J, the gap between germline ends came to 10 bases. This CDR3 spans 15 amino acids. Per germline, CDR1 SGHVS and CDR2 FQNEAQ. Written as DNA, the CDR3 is TGTGCCAGCAGCTTAGTGGCAGTTTTCAATCAGCCCCAGCATTTT. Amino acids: CASSLVAVFNQPQHF.

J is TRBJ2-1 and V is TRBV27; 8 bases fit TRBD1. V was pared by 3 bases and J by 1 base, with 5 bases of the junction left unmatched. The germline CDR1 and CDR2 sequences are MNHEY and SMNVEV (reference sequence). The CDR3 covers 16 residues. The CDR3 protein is CASSFLGDRSYNEQFF. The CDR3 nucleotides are TGTGCCAGCAGTTTCCTTGGGGACAGGTCCTACAATGAGCAGTTCTTC.

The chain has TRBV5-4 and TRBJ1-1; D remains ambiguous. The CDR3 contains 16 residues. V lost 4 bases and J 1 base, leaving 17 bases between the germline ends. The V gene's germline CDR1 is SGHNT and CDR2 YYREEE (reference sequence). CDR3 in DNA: TGTGCCAGCAGCCCAACTGTGGGCCGGGCGAACACTGAAGCTTTCTTT. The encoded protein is CASSPTVGRANTEAFF.

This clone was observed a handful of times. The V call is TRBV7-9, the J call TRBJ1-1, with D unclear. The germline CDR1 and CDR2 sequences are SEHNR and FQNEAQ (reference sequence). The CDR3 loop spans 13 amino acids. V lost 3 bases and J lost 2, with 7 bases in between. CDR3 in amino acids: CASSFVSNTEAFF. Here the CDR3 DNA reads TGTGCCAGCAGCTTCGTTTCTAACACTGAAGCTTTCTTT.

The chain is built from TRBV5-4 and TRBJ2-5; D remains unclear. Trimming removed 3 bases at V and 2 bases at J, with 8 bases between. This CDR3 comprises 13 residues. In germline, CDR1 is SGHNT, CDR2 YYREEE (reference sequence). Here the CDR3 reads CASSSPGQETQYF. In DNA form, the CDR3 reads TGTGCCAGCAGCTCACCCGGTCAAGAGACCCAGTACTTC. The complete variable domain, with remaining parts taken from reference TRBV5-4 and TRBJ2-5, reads ETGVTQSPTHLIKTRGQQVTLRCSSQSGHNTVSWYQQALGQGPQFIFQYYREEENGRGNFPPRFSGLQFPNYSSELNVNALELDDSALYLCASSSPGQETQYFGPGTRLLVL.

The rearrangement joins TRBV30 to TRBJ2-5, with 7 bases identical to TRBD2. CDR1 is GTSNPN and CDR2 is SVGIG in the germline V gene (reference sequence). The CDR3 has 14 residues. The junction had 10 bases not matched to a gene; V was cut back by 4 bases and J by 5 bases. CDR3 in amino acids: CAWTGGLHAETQYF. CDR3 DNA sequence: TGTGCCTGGACCGGGGGACTACACGCGGAGACCCAGTACTTC.

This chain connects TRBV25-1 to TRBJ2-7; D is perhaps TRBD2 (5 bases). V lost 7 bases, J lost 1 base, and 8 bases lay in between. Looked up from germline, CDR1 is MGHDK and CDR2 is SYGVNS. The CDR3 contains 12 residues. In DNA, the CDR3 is TGTGCCAGCACCGGGAATTCCTACGAGCAGTACTTC. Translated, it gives CASTGNSYEQYF.

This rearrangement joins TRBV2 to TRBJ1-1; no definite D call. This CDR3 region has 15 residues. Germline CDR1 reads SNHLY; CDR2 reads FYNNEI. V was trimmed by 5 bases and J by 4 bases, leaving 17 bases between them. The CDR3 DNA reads TGTGCCAGCAGTCCTATAACAGTGACGGGCACTGAAGCTTTCTTT. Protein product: CASSPITVTGTEAFF.

The CDR3 DNA reads as TGCGCCAGCAGCTTTGGCGTAGCGGGATGGGGAGAGACCCAGTACTTC. Translating gives CASSFGVAGWGETQYF. The rearrangement uses TRBV5-1 and TRBJ2-5, with 8 nucleotides matching TRBD2. The CDR3 covers 16 residues. V lost 2 bases, J lost 4 bases, and 10 bases stayed unmatched. Germline V gene sequence: CDR1 SGHRS, CDR2 YFSETQ. Supplemented by reference TRBV5-1 and TRBJ2-5, the full variable domain reads KAGVTQTPRYLIKTRGQQVTLSCSPISGHRSVSWYQQTPGQGLQFLFEYFSETQRNKGNFPGRFSGRQFSNSRSEMNVSTLELGDSALYLCASSFGVAGWGETQYFGPGTRLLVL.

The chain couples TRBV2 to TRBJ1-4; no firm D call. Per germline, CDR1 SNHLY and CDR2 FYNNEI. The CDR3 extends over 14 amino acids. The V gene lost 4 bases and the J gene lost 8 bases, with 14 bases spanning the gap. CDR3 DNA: TGTGCCAGCAGTGTAGCCCCGGTTGGGGAAAAACTGTTTTTT. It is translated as CASSVAPVGEKLFF.

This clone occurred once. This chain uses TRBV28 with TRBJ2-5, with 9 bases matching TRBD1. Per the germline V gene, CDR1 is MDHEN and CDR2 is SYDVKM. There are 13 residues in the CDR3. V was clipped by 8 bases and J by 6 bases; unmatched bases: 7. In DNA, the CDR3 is TGTGCCAGCGGGCTACAGGGGGCACAGACCCAGTACTTC. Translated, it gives CASGLQGAQTQYF.

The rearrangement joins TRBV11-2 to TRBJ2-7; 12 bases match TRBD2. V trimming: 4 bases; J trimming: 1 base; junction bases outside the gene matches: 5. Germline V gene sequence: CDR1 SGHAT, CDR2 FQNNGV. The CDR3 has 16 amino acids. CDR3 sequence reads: CASSSPGLAGSYEQYF. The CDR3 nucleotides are TGTGCCAGCAGCTCCCCAGGACTAGCGGGATCCTACGAGCAGTACTTC.

DNA for the CDR3: TGCGCCAGCAGCTTGGTGGGGCTCGGAACTGAAGCTTTCTTT. Translating gives CASSLVGLGTEAFF. The chain joins TRBV5-1 to TRBJ1-1; D is possibly TRBD1 (5 bases). Germline CDR1 reads SGHRS; CDR2 reads YFSETQ. The CDR3 has 14 residues. Deletions cut 0 bases from V and 5 bases from J, with 11 bases between.

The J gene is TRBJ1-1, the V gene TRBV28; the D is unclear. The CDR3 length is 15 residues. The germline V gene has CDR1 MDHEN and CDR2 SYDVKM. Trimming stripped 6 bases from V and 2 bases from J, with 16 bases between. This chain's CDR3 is CASSRTGGTNTEAFF. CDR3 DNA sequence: TGTGCCAGCAGCCGCACGGGCGGAACCAACACTGAAGCTTTCTTT.

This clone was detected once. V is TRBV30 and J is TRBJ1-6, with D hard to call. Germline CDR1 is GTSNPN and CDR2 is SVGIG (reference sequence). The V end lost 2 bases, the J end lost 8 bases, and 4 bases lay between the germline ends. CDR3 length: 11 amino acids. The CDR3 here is CAWSLDSPLHF. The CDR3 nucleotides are TGTGCCTGGAGTCTGGATTCACCCCTCCACTTT.